This TCR beta chain comes out of a study of cytomegalovirus exposure and HLA in healthy donors. The wider study: Earlier sequencing of 150 million to 200 million T cells yielded roughly 120 million unique TCR beta sequences.

Findings and limits, study-wide: In a later analysis, donors in an Asian-associated ancestry cluster reportedly had fewer N-insertions in productive TCRs than the cohort mean. In a later analysis, parvovirus B19, influenza, CMV and Epstein-Barr virus appeared linked to several top co-occurrence clusters. Most TCRs appeared rarely, but some public TCRs recurred in many donors.

To note about this clone: Its antigen remains unknown.

V was pared by 5 bases and J by 2 bases, with 16 bases between. The CDR3 is 15 amino acids. CDR1 is SGHRS and CDR2 is YFSETQ in the germline V gene. PCR primers comprised 60 Vbeta and 13 Jbeta primers. This table comes from immunoSEQ multiplex PCR, and its TCRdb copy is limited to in-frame clones, with some not included. Altogether about 260,000 clones are present, approximately 84% being singletons, with the ten largest covering 2% to 2.5%. J is TRBJ1-2 and V is TRBV5-1, with D tentatively TRBD1 (6 bases). The material sequenced was PBMCs. The TCR sequence derives from a middle-aged woman in good health and CMV-seropositive. CDR3 loop: CASRGDLTGNYGYTF. The CDR3 DNA reads TGCGCCAGCAGGGGCGACCTTACAGGGAACTATGGCTACACCTTC.